This TCR beta chain originates from a study of T cell responses to AZD1222 COVID-19 vaccine (dated by TCRdb to the early 2020s). Turning to the overall study: TCR sequencing covered fewer than 250 trial participants: about 210 given two doses of AZD1222 and 26 given two doses of MenACWY control vaccine. Trial participants were enrolled by age into 18-55, 56-69 and 70-plus year subgroups, with around 150, 28 and 57 TCR-sequenced participants respectively. Broader findings and caveats from the paper: After two AZD1222 doses, spike-specific TCR breadth and depth were significantly higher than at day 0 and than in MenACWY recipients. The 56-69-year group was small, and its depth increase did not reach significance, likely because of low power. Because no samples from the day 14 peak response were available, repertoires could be characterized only after the peak T cell response. Participants were mostly white British and included more females than males, and it was suggested by the authors that clonal diversity may have been underestimated. Reportedly, almost half of the unique spike-specific TCRs recognized epitopes lying outside the regions that are mutated in the B.1.351 and B.1.1.7 variants. Conclusions about previously exposed vaccinees are limited because only five to seven AZD1222 recipients were SARS-CoV-2 seropositive at baseline. CD4 TCRs associated with the vaccine covered the entire spike protein, and the dominant responses were in regions 160-218 and 743-854.

The time point label corresponds to: about 28 days (+/-7) after the second vaccine dose. Because spike-specific TCR depth and breadth did not differ between the two schedules, AZD1222 recipients who got a second dose at roughly 4 weeks were pooled with those who got a second dose at roughly 12 weeks. Vaccinee samples were obtained from the UK trials COV001 and COV002, which included a single-blind randomized controlled phase 2/3 trial of AZD1222 (ChAdOx1 nCoV-19) in healthy adults. For TCRbeta chain sequencing, PBMC samples were collected from trial participants at day 0 and at day 28 after the second dose. The CDR3 regions of human TCRbeta chains were analyzed by immunosequencing. Per the original workflow: TCRs in the repertoires were matched against a reference library of SARS-CoV-2-specific TCRs that had been generated with the MIRA antigen-specificity platform. Breadth was defined as the fraction of unique TCRs that were SARS-CoV-2-associated. Depth was defined as the fraction of total T cells that were SARS-CoV-2-associated. Each spike-specific TCR was assigned to its reactive spike region and to a CD4 or CD8 class using the MIRA data. Log10-transformed breadth and depth values were compared by one-way ANOVA with Sidak's multiple comparisons tests. TCRdb carries this immuneACCESS record with in-frame sequences only. Its versions omit some clonotypes, under half of them owing to an unresolved V gene in the studies checked, with the rest unexplained. D and trimming come from the DNA, and the V and J calls and clone size come from that table. The sample table shows approximately 140,000 clones, and approximately 92% are seen once. Of the sample, about 2.1% falls within the top ten clones.

This clone is a singleton in its sample. This clone's antigen is unknown. Nothing much larger sits one base from this clone, and base qualities are not available. Sequences were derived from peripheral blood, sampled 28 days after the second AZD1222 dose. This sequence was found in an adult who received the AZD1222 COVID-19 vaccine.

The encoded CDR3 is CASSVETGSAYGYTF. The sequenced DNA: TGTGCCAGCAGCGTAGAGACAGGGTCGGCCTATGGCTACACCTTC. The chain is assembled from TRBV9 and TRBJ1-2, with TRBD1 identical over 7 junction bases. Reading from cysteine to phenylalanine, the CDR3 counts 15 amino acids. The only DNA kept is the CDR3, 45 bases in frame from the first base. Looking up the germline V gene yields CDR1 SGDLS and CDR2 YYNGEE. V has 0 bases trimmed and J has 4 bases trimmed; junction bases matching no gene number 6. Here the CDR3 is joined to the reference TRBV9 and TRBJ1-2 genes, and the full variable domain is: DSGVTQTPKHLITATGQRVTLRCSPRSGDLSVYWYQQSLDQGLQFLIQYYNGEERAKGNILERFSAQQFPDLHSELNLSSLELGDSALYFCASSVETGSAYGYTFGSGTRLTVV.